This passage covers 32 T cell receptor beta chains from one sample sequenced in a study of naive CD8 T cells in extremely preterm neonates. Study-wide points: Preterm CDR3s were shorter than older groups', with fewer N additions and less trimming.

Their antigen targets remain unknown. Extremely preterm births at roughly 23-27 weeks of gestation supplied the samples. Clones were read by immunoSEQ multiplex PCR, and TCRdb kept only the in-frame ones, dropping some. The data show more than 20,000 clones, 88% seen once. Sample: naive CD8+ T cells from cord blood. These receptors all stem from a boy who was born preterm.

The chain uses TRBV9 and TRBJ2-4, with TRBD1 as a possible D gene (6 bases). Germline assignment: CDR1 SGDLS and CDR2 YYNGEE. Trimming stripped 3 bases from V and 0 bases from J, with 7 bases between. The CDR3 is made up of 14 amino acids. CDR3 region: CASSGGLAKNIQYF. The CDR3 bases are TGTGCCAGCAGCGGGGGGCTAGCCAAAAACATTCAGTACTTC.

V gene TRBV4-1 combines with J gene TRBJ2-2; 7 positions match TRBD1. The V and J ends lost 4 bases and 0 bases, in that order; junction bases with no gene match: 2. The CDR3 consists of 15 residues. The germline V gene encodes CDR1 MGHRA and CDR2 YSYEKL. The CDR3 bases are TGCGCCAGCAGCCTCGGACAGGCGAACACCGGGGAGCTGTTTTTT. It translates to CASSLGQANTGELFF.

The J gene is TRBJ2-3, the V gene TRBV27; TRBD2 agrees at 9 bases. CDR1 MNHEY and CDR2 SMNVEV come from the germline V gene (reference sequence). This CDR3 has 15 residues. V gave up 2 bases and J gave up 5 bases; unmatched junction bases: 5. The CDR3 DNA sequence: TGTGCCAGCAGTTTAGGCGGGGGGGCCAGAGATACGCAGTATTTT. Protein sequence: CASSLGGGARDTQYF.

The chain joins TRBV5-1 to TRBJ1-2; D not resolved. The ends were cut back, 0 bases at V and 7 bases at J, with 7 bases in the middle. The CDR3 extends over 12 amino acids. CDR1 and CDR2 from the germline V gene are SGHRS and YFSETQ. CDR3 protein: CASSLERVGYTF. CDR3 DNA sequence: TGCGCCAGCAGCTTGGAAAGGGTTGGCTACACCTTC.

The chain recombines TRBV25-1 with TRBJ1-1; D gene unclear. V lost 1 base, J lost 5 bases, and 5 bases lay in between. Germline V gene sequence: CDR1 MGHDK, CDR2 SYGVNS. This CDR3 has 12 residues. The CDR3 is CASSEWETEAFF. The DNA of the CDR3 is TGTGCCAGCAGTGAATGGGAGACTGAAGCTTTCTTT.

The genes are TRBV9 and TRBJ2-3, with 10 bases that match TRBD2. The germline CDR1 and CDR2 sequences are SGDLS and YYNGEE. The CDR3 loop spans 13 amino acids. The trim removed 5 bases at V and 9 bases at J, leaving 6 bases unmatched. The DNA for the CDR3 is TGTGCCAGCAGTCTGAGCGGGGGGGCGACGCAGTATTTT. The encoded protein is CASSLSGGATQYF.

With respect to this clone: Within the sample, other DNA sequences also encode this same CDR3. The CDR3 bases are TGTGCCAGTAGTATTGTCAACACTGAAGCTTTCTTT. Its protein is CASSIVNTEAFF. The chain has TRBV19 and TRBJ1-1; D is unclear. The CDR3 is 12 residues long. Germline CDR1 LNHDA, CDR2 SQIVND (reference sequence). Trimming cost V 3 bases and J 2 bases, with 4 bases left between them.

The rearrangement joins TRBV19 to TRBJ2-5; D remains unclear. Germline V gene sequence: CDR1 LNHDA, CDR2 SQIVND (reference sequence). This CDR3 has 12 amino acids. V lost 4 bases and J lost 0, with 3 bases in between. The CDR3 DNA is TGTGCCAGTAGTACATACCAAGAGACCCAGTACTTC. Translation: CASSTYQETQYF.

The V and J genes are TRBV27 and TRBJ1-2; D gene uncertain. This CDR3 contains 13 residues. Trimming removed 3 bases at V and 3 bases at J, with 8 bases between. Germline loops: CDR1 MNHEY, CDR2 SMNVEV (reference sequence). The CDR3 loop is CASSLGSHYGYTF. The CDR3 DNA reads as TGTGCCAGCAGTTTGGGCAGCCACTATGGCTACACCTTC.

V and J are TRBV20-1 and TRBJ2-2; D is unclear. Germline lookup yields CDR1 DFQATT and CDR2 SNEGSKA (reference sequence). The CDR3 spans 11 residues. V was clipped by 1 base and J by 4 bases, with 1 base between them. The CDR3 sequence is CSARGTGELFF. CDR3 sequence (DNA): TGCAGTGCTAGAGGCACCGGGGAGCTGTTTTTT.

The V and J genes are TRBV27 and TRBJ2-7; 8 bases match TRBD2. The V and J ends lost 5 bases and 2 bases, in that order; junction bases with no gene match: 2. Per the germline V gene, CDR1 is MNHEY and CDR2 is SMNVEV (reference sequence). The CDR3 contains 13 residues. The CDR3 DNA reads as TGTGCCAGCAGTCCGGGACTAGCCTACGAGCAGTACTTC. Protein sequence: CASSPGLAYEQYF.

This chain uses TRBV7-3 with TRBJ2-2; maybe TRBD1 (6 bases). This CDR3 is built from 16 residues. Germline V gives CDR1 SGHTA, CDR2 FQGTGA. With 5 bases removed from V and 3 bases from J, the gap between germline ends came to 16 bases. CDR3: CASSPLIEGDTGELFF. The CDR3, as DNA: TGTGCCAGCAGCCCATTGATAGAGGGGGACACCGGGGAGCTGTTTTTT. The full variable domain, its missing parts supplied by reference TRBV7-3 and TRBJ2-2, is GAGVSQTPSNKVTEKGKYVELRCDPISGHTALYWYRQSLGQGPEFLIYFQGTGAADDSGLPNDRFFAVRPEGSVSTLKIQRTERGDSAVYLCASSPLIEGDTGELFFGEGSRLTVL.

V and J are TRBV4-1 and TRBJ2-7; D unresolved. Germline assignment: CDR1 MGHRA and CDR2 YSYEKL. The germline V and J ends were trimmed by 1 base and 4 bases, with 8 bases remaining between them. The CDR3 is 13 amino acids. In DNA, the CDR3 is TGCGCCAGCAGCCAAGCCCTAGTGTACGAGCAGTACTTC. It is translated as CASSQALVYEQYF.

The CDR3 protein is CASSQHTGELFF. The CDR3 DNA reads as TGCGCCAGCAGCCAACACACCGGGGAGCTGTTTTTT. The chain couples TRBV4-3 to TRBJ2-2, with D unresolved. The germline V and J ends were trimmed by 2 bases and 3 bases, with 1 base remaining between them. Germline V gene lookup returns CDR1 LGHNA and CDR2 YSLEER. The CDR3 has 12 amino acids.

V is TRBV6-6 and J is TRBJ2-3; D may correspond to TRBD1 or TRBD2 (5 bases each). The CDR3 consists of 14 residues. Trimming pared 4 bases from V and 0 bases from J, leaving 8 bases between. Germline assignment: CDR1 MNHNY and CDR2 SVGAGI (reference sequence). CDR3 residues: CASSFRDSTDTQYF. The CDR3 bases are TGTGCCAGCAGTTTCCGGGACAGCACAGATACGCAGTATTTT.

This clone was seen just once. The chain uses TRBV10-2 and TRBJ1-2, with TRBD1 identical over 7 bases. In germline, CDR1 is WSHSY, CDR2 SAAADI. The trim removed 4 bases at V and 4 bases at J, leaving 6 bases unmatched. The CDR3 length is 14 residues. The CDR3 loop is CASSAAGGFYGYTF. The CDR3, as DNA: TGCGCCAGCAGTGCGGCAGGGGGTTTCTATGGCTACACCTTC.

V and J are TRBV9 and TRBJ2-5, with D perhaps assigned TRBD1 or TRBD2 (5 bases each). V lost 2 bases and J 4 bases, leaving 6 bases between the germline ends. The CDR3 consists of 12 residues. Germline-derived CDR1 and CDR2 are SGDLS and YYNGEE. The chain's CDR3 is CASSVGAETQYF. In DNA form, the CDR3 reads TGTGCCAGCAGCGTCGGGGCAGAGACCCAGTACTTC.

V usage is TRBV9 and J usage is TRBJ2-3; 8 positions agree with TRBD2. The CDR3 totals 16 residues. Trimming removed 4 bases from V and 2 bases from J; junction bases left unmatched: 9. Germline V gene lookup returns CDR1 SGDLS and CDR2 YYNGEE. CDR3 loop: CASSPISGGLTDTQYF. CDR3 nucleotide sequence: TGTGCCAGCAGCCCGATCTCGGGGGGGCTCACAGATACGCAGTATTTT.

This chain links TRBV5-1 with TRBJ2-7, with D unclear. The CDR3 loop spans 14 amino acids. V shed 0 bases and J shed 5 bases, with 12 bases lying between them. Germline V gene lookup returns CDR1 SGHRS and CDR2 YFSETQ. CDR3 sequence: CASSLAGSIDEQYF. The DNA for the CDR3 is TGCGCCAGCAGCTTGGCGGGTAGCATCGACGAGCAGTACTTC.

The chain employs TRBV21-1 and TRBJ1-2. TRBV21-1 constitutes a pseudogene. This CDR3 contains 14 residues. This CDR3 reads CASSKWRYNYGYTF. The CDR3 nucleotides are TGTGCCAGCAGCAAATGGCGGTATAACTATGGCTACACCTTC.

The V call is TRBV5-6, the J call TRBJ2-4; D uncertain. This CDR3 comprises 13 residues. CDR1 and CDR2 (germline): SGHDT, YYEEEE. V lost 2 bases and J 1 base, leaving 4 bases between the germline ends. The CDR3 bases are TGTGCCAGCAGCTTCGGGGCCAAAAACATTCAGTACTTC. Its translation: CASSFGAKNIQYF.

J is TRBJ1-6 and V is TRBV25-1, with 12 bases lining up with TRBD1. J gave up 10 bases and V 3 bases, and 4 bases lay outside the gene matches. Germline values: CDR1 MGHDK, CDR2 SYGVNS. The CDR3 loop spans 15 amino acids. CDR3 region: CASSEGGTGGSPLHF. The CDR3 DNA follows: TGTGCCAGCAGTGAGGGGGGGACAGGGGGCTCACCCCTCCACTTT.

This clone was counted a few times. The J gene is TRBJ2-7, the V gene TRBV4-1, with 7 bases that match TRBD2. V was clipped by 1 base and J by 0 bases; unmatched bases: 0. The CDR3 has 14 amino acids. Germline loops: CDR1 MGHRA, CDR2 YSYEKL. CDR3 sequence: CASSQGTSSYEQYF. For the CDR3, the DNA is TGCGCCAGCAGCCAAGGGACTAGCTCCTACGAGCAGTACTTC.

This clone was counted a single time. The chain has TRBV11-3 and TRBJ1-1; D ambiguous. From germline, CDR1 is SGHNT and CDR2 YENEEA. With 0 bases removed from V and 0 bases from J, the gap between germline ends came to 8 bases. The CDR3 totals 15 residues. CDR3 DNA: TGTGCCAGCAGCTTAGAAGGGAGGATGAACACTGAAGCTTTCTTT. Its translation: CASSLEGRMNTEAFF.

The genes are TRBV18 and TRBJ2-7; perhaps TRBD1 as D (6 bases). Trimming left V 1 base short and J 5 bases short, with 6 bases between. Germline CDR1 is KGHSH and CDR2 is LQKENI. The CDR3 has 12 amino acids. The CDR3 is CASSPQGDEQYF. As DNA, the CDR3 is TGTGCCAGCTCACCACAGGGGGACGAGCAGTACTTC.

The rearrangement uses TRBV6-5 and TRBJ2-6, with TRBD2 matching over 7 bases. With V trimmed by 10 bases and J by 1 base, 4 bases remained unmatched. The CDR3 is made up of 14 amino acids. In germline, CDR1 is MNHEY, CDR2 SVGAGI. CDR3 in DNA: TGTGCCATTAGGGAGGGATCTGGGGCCAACGTCCTGACTTTC. This gives the protein CAIREGSGANVLTF.

This rearrangement joins TRBV11-2 to TRBJ1-2; a weak D match, TRBD1 (6 bases). The ends were cut back, 3 bases at V and 4 bases at J, with 18 bases in the middle. The CDR3 is 16 residues long. The germline V gene has CDR1 SGHAT and CDR2 FQNNGV. This chain's CDR3 is CASSFSATGPFYGYTF. Here the CDR3 DNA reads TGTGCCAGCAGCTTTAGTGCGACAGGCCCCTTCTATGGCTACACCTTC.

This rearrangement joins TRBV9 to TRBJ1-2; 7 bases line up with TRBD1. This CDR3 contains 14 residues. V shed 4 bases and J 2 bases; nucleotides not matched to a gene: 5. Germline CDR1 is SGDLS and CDR2 is YYNGEE. CDR3 residues: CASSSSGQNYGYTF. In DNA, the CDR3 is TGTGCCAGCAGCTCATCGGGACAGAACTATGGCTACACCTTC.

The V gene is TRBV19, the J gene TRBJ1-2, with D tentatively TRBD1 (6 bases). CDR3 size: 12 residues. CDR1 is LNHDA, CDR2 SQIVND, per germline (reference sequence). V dropped 5 bases and J dropped 7 bases, with 11 bases sitting between them. The CDR3 here is CASSLSGVGYTF. The CDR3 DNA follows: TGTGCCAGTAGTCTGTCAGGGGTTGGCTACACCTTC.

Here the CDR3 DNA reads TGTGCCAGCAGCTTTACAGGGGGCCAAGAGACCCAGTACTTC. This translates into CASSFTGGQETQYF. This chain links TRBV5-5 with TRBJ2-5, with 8 bases matching TRBD1. Germline V lookup: CDR1 SGHKS, CDR2 YYEKEE (reference sequence). The CDR3 consists of 14 residues. The V gene end was trimmed by 2 bases and the J gene end by 1 base; junction bases not matched to a gene: 1.

This chain uses TRBV13 with TRBJ2-7, with TRBD1 identical over 9 bases. The CDR3 consists of 15 residues. V was clipped by 2 bases and J by 1 base; unmatched bases: 3. CDR1 and CDR2 (germline): PRHDT, FYEKMQ (reference sequence). In nucleotides, the CDR3 is TGTGCCAGCAGCTTATCTGGACAGGGGTCCTACGAGCAGTACTTC. As protein: CASSLSGQGSYEQYF. The full variable domain, in which reference TRBV13 and TRBJ2-7 provide the parts outside the CDR3, is AAGVIQSPRHLIKEKRETATLKCYPIPRHDTVYWYQQGPGQDPQFLISFYEKMQSDKGSIPDRFSAQQFSDYHSELNMSSLELGDSALYFCASSLSGQGSYEQYFGPGTRLTVT.

The chain is built from TRBV9 and TRBJ1-4; a possible D gene is TRBD1 (6 bases). Germline CDR1 is SGDLS and CDR2 is YYNGEE. The ends were cut back, 0 bases at V and 7 bases at J, with 7 bases in the middle. The CDR3 loop spans 13 amino acids. The CDR3 sequence: CASSVGQVEKLFF. CDR3 bases: TGTGCCAGCAGCGTAGGACAGGTTGAAAAACTGTTTTTT.